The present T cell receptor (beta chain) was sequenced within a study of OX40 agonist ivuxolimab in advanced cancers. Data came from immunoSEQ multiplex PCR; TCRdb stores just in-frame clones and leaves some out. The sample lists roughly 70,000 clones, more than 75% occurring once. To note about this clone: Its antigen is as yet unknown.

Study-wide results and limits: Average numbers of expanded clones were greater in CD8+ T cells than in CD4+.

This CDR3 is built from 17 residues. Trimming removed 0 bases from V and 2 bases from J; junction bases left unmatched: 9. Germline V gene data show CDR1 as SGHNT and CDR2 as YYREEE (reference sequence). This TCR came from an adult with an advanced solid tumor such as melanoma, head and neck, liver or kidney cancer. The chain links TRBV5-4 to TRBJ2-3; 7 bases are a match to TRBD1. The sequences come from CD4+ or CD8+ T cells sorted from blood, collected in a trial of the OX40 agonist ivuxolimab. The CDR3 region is CASSLVTGILPTDTQYF. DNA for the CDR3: TGTGCCAGCAGCTTGGTGACAGGGATCCTACCCACAGATACGCAGTATTTT.